One sample yielded the 24 T cell receptor beta chains listed below, sequenced in a study of blood T cells in healthy people across ages (dated by TCRdb to 2013 to 2016). Libraries were constructed by 5' RACE. Sequencer: Illumina HiSeq 2500. A second PCR of roughly 7 to 11 cycles was performed with a sample-barcoded 5' primer and a J-beta primer mix. TCRdb reprocessed the public reads (quality trimming at Q25 with fastp, clone calling with MiXCR) and kept in-frame beta chains. One record per CDR3 amino acid sequence lists the most common genes and DNA. This sample has hundreds of thousands of distinct CDR3 sequences in its table, and about 42% of those were observed once. The ten most abundant clones make up over 15% of the sample. The specimen was blood. The receptors stem from a man older than 75 in good health.

The chain links TRBV4-3 to TRBJ1-2; 9 bases match TRBD1. V trimming: 5 bases; J trimming: 8 bases; junction bases outside the gene matches: 9. The CDR3 has 14 amino acids. Per the germline V gene, CDR1 is LGHNA and CDR2 is YSLEER. In nucleotides, the CDR3 is TGCGCCAGCAGCTCCGGGACAGGGAAAGACGGCTACACCTTC. It translates to CASSSGTGKDGYTF.

The chain has TRBV28 and TRBJ1-6; 8 bases line up with TRBD1. This CDR3 contains 15 residues. CDR1 and CDR2 from the germline V gene are MDHEN and SYDVKM. The junction had 7 bases not matched to a gene; V was cut back by 2 bases and J by 10 bases. The CDR3 spells CASSLMGQEGSPLHF. The CDR3 DNA is TGTGCCAGCAGTTTAATGGGACAGGAAGGGTCACCCCTCCACTTT. The variable domain in full, with the rest retrieved from reference TRBV28 and TRBJ1-6, is DVKVTQSSRYLVKRTGEKVFLECVQDMDHENMFWYRQDPGLGLRLIYFSYDVKMKEKGDIPEGYSVSREKKERFSLILESASTNQTSMYLCASSLMGQEGSPLHFGNGTRLTVT.

This clonotype has a handful of counts. The rearrangement joins TRBV6-5 to TRBJ2-1, with 8 bases lining up with TRBD2. This CDR3 region has 17 residues. With V trimmed by 4 bases and J by 0 bases, 8 bases remained unmatched. The germline V gene has CDR1 MNHEY and CDR2 SVGAGI. The CDR3 DNA sequence: TGTGCCAGCAGTTCGCGCGAGCGGGGGAGCTCCTACAATGAGCAGTTCTTC. Translated: CASSSRERGSSYNEQFF.

This clonotype was seen more than once but under ten times. The rearrangement joins TRBV27 to TRBJ2-5; TRBD2 matches 12 bases. CDR1 and CDR2 (germline): MNHEY, SMNVEV (reference sequence). There are 16 residues in the CDR3. V was clipped by 5 bases and J by 4 bases; unmatched bases: 8. The CDR3: CASSTRLAGDGETQYF. The DNA for the CDR3 is TGTGCCAGCAGTACCCGACTAGCGGGAGACGGAGAGACCCAGTACTTC.

This clonotype came up many times. The chain carries TRBV5-1 and TRBJ2-7; tentative D call: TRBD2 (5 bases). Germline values: CDR1 SGHRS, CDR2 YFSETQ. CDR3 size: 13 residues. Between the trimmed V and J ends, which lost 0 bases and 6 bases, there was a span of 10 bases. The CDR3 here is CASSLEGVAEQYF. In DNA, the CDR3 is TGCGCCAGCAGCTTGGAGGGAGTAGCCGAGCAGTACTTC. The full variable domain, in which reference TRBV5-1 and TRBJ2-7 provide the parts outside the CDR3, is KAGVTQTPRYLIKTRGQQVTLSCSPISGHRSVSWYQQTPGQGLQFLFEYFSETQRNKGNFPGRFSGRQFSNSRSEMNVSTLELGDSALYLCASSLEGVAEQYFGPGTRLTVT.

Note on this clonotype: This may be a read error: a much more frequent sequence differs by one nucleotide. V usage is TRBV12-3 or TRBV12-4 and J usage is TRBJ2-4, with D possibly being TRBD1 or TRBD2 (5 bases each). The CDR3 has 13 residues. CDR3 nucleotide sequence: TGTGTCAGCAGTTTAGGGACGGTAAACATTCAGTACTTC. It is translated as CVSSLGTVNIQYF.

This clonotype was seen more than once but under ten times. The V gene is TRBV7-2, the J gene TRBJ2-5, with 9 bases identical to TRBD2. CDR3 length equals 14 residues. The ends lost 3 bases at V and 11 bases at J; junction bases unmatched: 10. Germline lookup yields CDR1 SGHTA and CDR2 FQGNSA. The CDR3 loop is CASSFAGGPDEQYF. The CDR3 nucleotides are TGTGCCAGCAGCTTCGCGGGAGGGCCGGATGAGCAGTACTTC.

The CDR3: CASSTGQTSGNTIYF. In nucleotides, the CDR3 is TGTGCCAGCAGCACGGGACAGACTTCTGGAAACACCATATATTTT. This sequence joins TRBV6-2 or TRBV6-3 and TRBJ1-3, with 7 bases fitting TRBD1. The CDR3 is 15 residues long. The germline gives CDR1 MNHEY, CDR2 SVGEGT. After removal of 6 bases from V and 1 base from J, the junction contained 6 bases not matched to a gene.

This clonotype has a handful of counts. The chain joins TRBV18 to TRBJ2-1; 10 positions match TRBD2. CDR3 length equals 16 residues. The germline CDR1 and CDR2 sequences are KGHSH and LQKENI. J lost 6 bases, V lost 6 bases, and 11 bases had no gene match. The CDR3 spells CASSPPQREGPNEQFF. Written as DNA, the CDR3 is TGTGCCAGCTCCCCGCCCCAGCGGGAGGGCCCCAATGAGCAGTTCTTC.

This clonotype was observed a handful of times. CDR3 loop: CASSTGQGAVADTQYF. DNA of the CDR3: TGTGCCAGCAGCACCGGACAGGGGGCGGTCGCAGATACGCAGTATTTT. The chain recombines TRBV9 with TRBJ2-3; TRBD1 matches at 11 bases. From germline, CDR1 is SGDLS and CDR2 YYNGEE. J was trimmed by 4 bases and V by 4 bases; bases with no gene match: 8. The CDR3 consists of 16 residues.

This clonotype was observed at least ten times. The CDR3 region is CSVEGQGRNIQYF. Written as DNA, the CDR3 is TGCAGCGTGGAGGGACAGGGTAGGAACATTCAGTACTTC. The genes are TRBV29-1 and TRBJ2-4, with 9 nucleotides matching TRBD1. The ends lost 6 bases at V and 7 bases at J; junction bases unmatched: 7. The CDR3 loop spans 13 amino acids. Looked up from germline, CDR1 is SQVTM and CDR2 is ANQGSEA.

The chain recombines TRBV6-2 or TRBV6-3 with TRBJ2-3; D is unclear. The CDR3 spans 16 residues. The germline CDR1 and CDR2 sequences are MNHEY and SVGEGT. Trimming removed 0 bases at V and 0 bases at J, with 10 bases between. In DNA, the CDR3 is TGTGCCAGCAGTTACTCGGAAAGATTAAGCACAGATACGCAGTATTTT. Its protein product is CASSYSERLSTDTQYF.

The genes are TRBV20-1 and TRBJ2-5, with 9 bases that match TRBD1. The CDR3 is made up of 14 amino acids. Germline CDR1 DFQATT, CDR2 SNEGSKA (reference sequence). V shed 3 bases and J 2 bases; nucleotides not matched to a gene: 4. The CDR3 DNA sequence: TGCAGTGCTAGGGCGGGGACAGGGCAAGAGACCCAGTACTTC. Its translation: CSARAGTGQETQYF.

This sequence joins TRBV7-8 and TRBJ2-2; D may be TRBD1 (5 bases). With 1 base removed from V and 1 base from J, the gap between germline ends came to 10 bases. This CDR3 contains 16 residues. The germline V gene encodes CDR1 SGHVS and CDR2 FQNEAQ. The CDR3 DNA sequence: TGTGCCAGCAGCTTAGATCCGACAGAGAACACCGGGGAGCTGTTTTTT. Its protein is CASSLDPTENTGELFF.

J is TRBJ2-1 and V is TRBV30, with a tentative D call TRBD2 (6 bases). Germline V gene lookup returns CDR1 GTSNPN and CDR2 SVGIG (reference sequence). V was clipped by 0 bases and J by 9 bases, with 24 bases between them. This CDR3 comprises 17 residues. This chain's CDR3 is CAWSVQEGLSPYAEQFF. CDR3 bases: TGTGCCTGGAGTGTACAGGAGGGGCTATCCCCCTACGCTGAGCAGTTCTTC.

The V and J genes are TRBV4-1 and TRBJ2-1, with 9 nucleotides matching TRBD2. The J call is in doubt because the DNA end fits TRBJ2-7 better. Germline V CDR1 and CDR2: MGHRA, YSYEKL. The CDR3 is 15 residues long. The chain's CDR3 is CASSPLSGSINEQYF. CDR3 sequence (DNA): TGCGCCAGCAGCCCCCTTAGCGGGAGTATAAATGAGCAGTACTTC.

This clonotype has just a few counts. This chain uses TRBV7-3 with TRBJ2-1; the match to TRBD1 covers 7 bases. V shed 4 bases, J shed 4 bases, and the junction held 10 bases outside the gene matches. The CDR3 runs to 16 residues. Per the germline V gene, CDR1 is SGHTA and CDR2 is FQGTGA. In DNA, the CDR3 is TGTGCCAGCAGCTCCAGCGAAGGACAGGTTTACAATGAGCAGTTCTTC. It yields the protein CASSSSEGQVYNEQFF.

The chain joins TRBV7-9 to TRBJ2-1; 7 positions match TRBD1. From germline, CDR1 is SEHNR and CDR2 FQNEAQ (reference sequence). V dropped 5 bases and J dropped 5; count of bases not matched to a gene: 9. The CDR3 runs to 15 residues. The CDR3 spells CASSGRDRGDNEQFF. Written as DNA, the CDR3 is TGTGCCAGCAGCGGACGGGACAGAGGGGACAATGAGCAGTTCTTC.

This chain joins TRBV4-1 and TRBJ2-3; 13 bases fit TRBD2. Germline CDR1 and CDR2: MGHRA and YSYEKL. Trimming took 1 base from V and 4 from J; bases not matched to a gene: 5. CDR3 size: 17 residues. CDR3 nucleotides: TGCGCCAGCAGCCAAGGGGGACTAGCGGGACCCCCAGATACGCAGTATTTT. It translates to CASSQGGLAGPPDTQYF.

This clonotype appeared a few times. The chain carries TRBV20-1 and TRBJ2-1, with a weak D call TRBD2 (6 bases). This CDR3 is built from 13 residues. Germline V gene sequence: CDR1 DFQATT, CDR2 SNEGSKA (reference sequence). V shed 8 bases and J shed 9 bases, with 20 bases lying between them. This CDR3 reads CSNTAGMVSEQFF. The DNA of the CDR3 is TGCAGTAACACGGCGGGGATGGTCAGTGAGCAGTTCTTC.

This clonotype was counted only a few times. This chain links TRBV5-1 with TRBJ2-5; D unclear. Germline lookup yields CDR1 SGHRS and CDR2 YFSETQ. V lost 4 bases to trimming and J lost 0 bases, with 7 bases between them. The CDR3 is 13 amino acids. The CDR3 region has the DNA TGCGCCAGCAGCGTGCTGGACCAAGAGACCCAGTACTTC. The encoded protein is CASSVLDQETQYF.

The chain employs TRBV6-1 and TRBJ2-7; D is unresolved. Germline CDR1 reads MNHNS; CDR2 reads SASEGT. This CDR3 has 15 amino acids. The V gene lost 2 bases and the J gene lost 0 bases, with 11 bases spanning the gap. The CDR3 nucleotides are TGTGCCAGCAGTGAATACTGGCTGAACTCCTACGAGCAGTACTTC. Its protein is CASSEYWLNSYEQYF.

The chain is built from TRBV5-1 and TRBJ1-2; tentatively, D is TRBD1 (6 bases). The germline V gene encodes CDR1 SGHRS and CDR2 YFSETQ. The CDR3 runs to 15 residues. Trimming took off 0 bases at V and 2 bases at J, with 11 bases between the two ends. This CDR3 reads CASSLGTDRNYGYTF. CDR3 bases: TGCGCCAGCAGCTTGGGCACCGACAGGAACTATGGCTACACCTTC.

J is TRBJ2-2 and V is TRBV12-3 or TRBV12-4; maybe TRBD2 (6 bases). Trimming cost V 9 bases and J 6 bases, with 17 bases left between them. The CDR3 contains 14 residues. The CDR3 protein is CASGTLRVPGELFF. In nucleotides, the CDR3 is TGTGCCAGTGGGACTCTCCGGGTTCCCGGGGAGCTGTTTTTT.